The clone carrying this TCR beta chain was detected only once. The antigen is not known. Before the diagnostic colonoscopy, ulcerative colitis patients were free of immunosuppressive medication. This CDR3 is built from 17 residues. Germline CDR1 reads MGHRA; CDR2 reads YSYEKL. V was pared by 0 bases and J by 5 bases, with 10 bases of the junction left unmatched. The record originates from a study of pediatric ulcerative colitis. Overall study results and limits: Repertoires came from total lymphocyte DNA, not specific subsets. Ulcerative colitis patients shared more blood-rectal clones than controls.

Up to 500,000 reads were sequenced per sample. Clones were sequenced by immunoSEQ multiplex PCR, and TCRdb holds only the in-frame ones, with some missing. The profile shows 32,000 or so clones, almost 85% of them singletons. This receptor was obtained from a boy younger than 18 with severe ulcerative colitis. The material sequenced was blood. The V gene is TRBV4-1, the J gene TRBJ2-3; 8 nucleotides line up with TRBD2. The chain's CDR3 is CASSQERTGGPLDTQYF. DNA for the CDR3: TGCGCCAGCAGCCAAGAGAGGACGGGGGGGCCGTTAGATACGCAGTATTTT.